This TCR beta chain was captured in a study of technical replicates of blood from a few donors. Trimming took 7 bases from V and 0 from J; bases not matched to a gene: 0. Germline CDR1 is SEHNR and CDR2 is FQNEAQ (reference sequence). The CDR3 runs 12 residues. Profiled with immunoSEQ multiplex PCR; TCRdb holds only in-frame clones, not every one. The data hold some 85,000 clones, with 94% observed a single time. Sequences were obtained from T cells isolated from PBMCs. The chain employs TRBV7-9 and TRBJ2-7, with 7 nucleotides matching TRBD2. This receptor was identified in a human donor in good health. The CDR3 DNA reads as TGTGCCAGCACTAGCGGCTCCTACGAGCAGTACTTC. It codes for CASTSGSYEQYF. Drawing the rest from reference TRBV7-9 and TRBJ2-7, the complete variable domain is DTGVSQNPRHKITKRGQNVTFRCDPISEHNRLYWYRQTLGQGPEFLTYFQNEAQLEKSRLLSDRFSAERPKGSFSTLEIQRTEQGDSAMYLCASTSGSYEQYFGPGTRLTVT.